The rows below give T cell receptor beta chains drawn from one sample of a study of cytomegalovirus exposure and HLA in healthy donors. The repertoire was sequenced with immunoSEQ multiplex PCR; TCRdb's copy has only in-frame clones and lacks some. The table has over 120,000 clones, approximately 94% seen once. Specimen: PBMCs. The origin of the receptors is a man younger than 35 in good health and CMV-seropositive. CDR3s include the opening cysteine and the closing phenylalanine or tryptophan. Each record gives: J gene, V gene, clone size, D gene, CDR3 protein, CDR3 DNA. The D gene is left open where the match is weak. Size tells how often a clone was seen (once, few, many) or the class of an expanded clone, and some rows leave it out.

TRBJ1-2,TRBV28,.,TRBD1,CASTPGGSYGYTF,TGTGCCAGCACCCCAGGGGGTAGCTATGGCTACACCTTC
TRBJ2-7,TRBV19,.,.,CASSIVPGTSSYEQYF,TGTGCCAGTAGTATTGTTCCCGGGACAAGCTCCTACGAGCAGTACTTC
TRBJ2-2,TRBV6-5,few,.,CATHGFTGELFF,TGTGCCACACACGGGTTCACCGGGGAGCTGTTTTTT
TRBJ1-5,TRBV19,.,.,CASSNRNQPQHF,TGTGCCAGTAGTAACAGGAATCAGCCCCAGCATTTT
TRBJ2-1,TRBV28,.,.,CASTAPTGKDDNEQFF,TGTGCCAGCACCGCGCCAACAGGGAAGGATGACAATGAGCAGTTCTTC
TRBJ2-1,TRBV27,.,.,CASSPTGDEQFF,TGTGCCAGCAGTCCTACGGGTGATGAGCAGTTCTTC
TRBJ2-3,TRBV5-4,.,TRBD1,CASSRTGYTDTQYF,TGTGCCAGCAGCCGGACAGGGTACACAGATACGCAGTATTTT
TRBJ1-4,TRBV28,.,.,CASSYILVHEKLFF,TGTGCCAGCAGTTATATCCTCGTCCATGAAAAACTGTTTTTT
TRBJ1-4,TRBV19,.,TRBD1,CASGGRQGSEKLFF,TGTGCCAGTGGAGGGCGACAGGGCAGTGAAAAACTGTTTTTT
TRBJ2-7,TRBV28,.,.,CASSLAGTYEQYF,TGTGCCAGCAGTTTAGCGGGAACCTACGAGCAGTACTTC
TRBJ1-5,TRBV27,.,.,CASSPLRGRYSNQPQHF,TGTGCCAGCAGTCCTCTCAGGGGCCGATATAGCAATCAGCCCCAGCATTTT
TRBJ1-2,TRBV7-2,once,.,CASSLRPGDGGDGYTF,TGTGCCAGCAGCTTAAGACCCGGGGACGGAGGGGATGGCTACACCTTC
TRBJ1-2,TRBV4-1,once,TRBD1,CASSRRQGARGYTF,TGCGCCAGCAGCCGACGACAGGGGGCGCGAGGCTACACCTTC
TRBJ2-7,TRBV6-6,.,TRBD1,CASSYRTGGGEQYF,TGTGCCAGCAGTTACCGGACAGGGGGCGGGGAGCAGTACTTC
TRBJ2-2,TRBV5-1,.,.,CASSWGLTVTGELFF,TGCGCCAGCAGCTGGGGATTGACAGTCACCGGGGAGCTGTTTTTT